These 32 T cell receptor beta chains share one sample of origin, sequenced in a study of T cells in Graves' hyperthyroidism and ophthalmopathy. RNA transcripts served as the template for amplifying TCR beta CDR3 regions. A set of HTBI primers served as the primers for a first-round RT-PCR of the TCR CDR3. In TCRdb, the multiplex PCR reads were re-called with MiXCR into one record per CDR3 protein. Found here are some 530,000 distinct CDR3 sequences, about 22% of them singletons; the top ten hold 45% to 50%. Sequencing was carried out using blood. All receptors come from a woman between 70 and 85 years old with Graves' ophthalmopathy.

This clonotype turned up a few times. The chain links TRBV15 to TRBJ2-1, with D possibly being TRBD1 or TRBD2 (5 bases each). V dropped 0 bases and J dropped 5 bases, with 14 bases sitting between them. Germline loops: CDR1 LNHNV, CDR2 YYDKDF (reference sequence). CDR3 size: 16 residues. The CDR3 DNA reads TGTGCCACCAGCAGAGATAAGGGTCCGGGACACAATGAGCAGTTCTTC. Protein sequence: CATSRDKGPGHNEQFF.

Turning to this clonotype: This may arise from a read error, as a much more abundant clone is one base away. As the CDR3 is not closed by the conserved phenylalanine or tryptophan, this likely results from a read error. The chain joins TRBV6-2 or TRBV6-3 to TRBJ1-5; D uncertain. The germline gives CDR1 MNHEY, CDR2 SVGEGT. The CDR3 has 13 amino acids. V lost 4 bases to trimming and J lost 3 bases, with 7 bases between them. CDR3 sequence: CASSWVANQPQHL. In nucleotides, the CDR3 is TGTGCCAGCAGTTGGGTCGCCAATCAGCCCCAGCATCTT.

This clonotype has only a few counts. The rearrangement uses TRBV5-4 and TRBJ2-7, with 9 bases that match TRBD2. Trimming took 0 bases from V and 5 from J; bases not matched to a gene: 6. CDR1 is SGHNT, CDR2 YYREEE, per germline (reference sequence). CDR3 size: 15 residues. The CDR3 here is CASSLEGGRAHEQYF. Written as DNA, the CDR3 is TGTGCCAGCAGCTTGGAAGGCGGGAGGGCCCACGAGCAGTACTTC.

This clonotype was counted only a few times. The gene calls are TRBV28 and TRBJ2-7; the D gene is possibly TRBD1 (8 bases). Trimming took 5 bases from V and 4 from J, leaving 27 bases between them. The CDR3 loop spans 18 amino acids. Germline-derived CDR1 and CDR2 are MDHEN and SYDVKM. The CDR3 region is CASSPQPGGDRWVYEQYF. The CDR3 region has the DNA TGTGCCAGCAGTCCTCAACCAGGGGGGGACAGGTGGGTTTACGAGCAGTACTTC.

This chain uses TRBV18 with TRBJ1-1; D ambiguous. V lost 6 bases and J 4 bases, leaving 18 bases between the germline ends. Per the germline V gene, CDR1 is KGHSH and CDR2 is LQKENI. The CDR3 extends over 15 amino acids. The CDR3 region has the DNA TGTGCCAGCTCGCCCCCGACGGGTCGCCCCACTGAAGCTTTCTTT. Protein: CASSPPTGRPTEAFF.

The chain couples TRBV20-1 to TRBJ1-5, with D hard to call. CDR1 is DFQATT, CDR2 SNEGSKA, per germline (reference sequence). CDR3 length: 10 residues. V lost 6 bases and J 9 bases, leaving 9 bases between the germline ends. Written as DNA, the CDR3 is TGCAGTGCGGAGAGAGGGCCCCAGCATTTT. Amino acid sequence: CSAERGPQHF.

This clonotype has a count of ten or more. This chain uses TRBV5-1 with TRBJ2-7, with D maybe TRBD2 (6 bases). V lost 3 bases and J 5 bases, leaving 18 bases between the germline ends. The CDR3 contains 15 residues. CDR1 and CDR2 (germline): SGHRS, YFSETQ. CDR3 coding DNA: TGCGCCAGCAGCTCCCGGGACGGGTGGACTAACGAGCAGTACTTC. Residues: CASSSRDGWTNEQYF.

The V and J genes are TRBV7-9 and TRBJ2-7; 13 bases are a match to TRBD2. V dropped 0 bases and J dropped 2; count of bases not matched to a gene: 7. There are 18 residues in the CDR3. Germline V CDR1 and CDR2: SEHNR, FQNEAQ (reference sequence). DNA of the CDR3: TGTGCCAGCAGCTTAGCAGGGGGGACTAGCGGGGACCCCTACGAGCAGTACTTC. Protein sequence: CASSLAGGTSGDPYEQYF.

This clonotype was recorded many times. The chain has TRBV7-2 and TRBJ2-1, with 8 bases identical to TRBD2. Unmatched junction bases numbered 11, after V lost 4 bases and J lost 6 bases. Germline V gene sequence: CDR1 SGHTA, CDR2 FQGNSA. CDR3 length: 16 residues. The CDR3 DNA reads TGTGCCAGCAGCTCCGGGAGGGCCCGACTTTTCAATGAGCAGTTCTTC. Translated: CASSSGRARLFNEQFF.

The chain has TRBV3-1 and TRBJ2-5; a possible D gene is TRBD2 (5 bases). Germline values: CDR1 LGHDT, CDR2 YNNKEL (reference sequence). Trimming took 4 bases from V and 2 from J, leaving 14 bases between them. There are 15 residues in the CDR3. The CDR3 region is CASSPPGKSQETQYF. In DNA, the CDR3 is TGTGCCAGCAGCCCACCGGGGAAATCACAAGAGACCCAGTACTTC.

V and J are TRBV3-1 and TRBJ2-7; D is unresolved. The CDR3 is 13 residues long. The V and J ends lost 0 bases and 3 bases respectively, with 6 bases between them. Germline CDR1 LGHDT, CDR2 YNNKEL (reference sequence). The CDR3 reads CASSQEYYYEQYF. The CDR3, as DNA: TGTGCCAGCAGCCAAGAATACTACTACGAGCAGTACTTC.

This clonotype was picked up a small number of times. The chain carries TRBV11-2 and TRBJ2-5; 7 bases align to TRBD2. The CDR3 covers 17 residues. Trimming at V came to 2 bases and at J to 4 bases, leaving 13 bases not matched to a gene. Germline CDR1 SGHAT, CDR2 FQNNGV. For the CDR3, the DNA is TGTGCCAGCAGCTTAATGGTAGTAATAGGGACTATAGAGACCCAGTACTTC. It codes for CASSLMVVIGTIETQYF.

This clonotype was recorded once. The J gene is TRBJ1-2, the V gene TRBV5-1; possible D gene TRBD1, 5 bases. Germline V CDR1 and CDR2: SGHRS, YFSETQ. Trimming took 0 bases from V and 2 from J, leaving 14 bases between them. The length of the CDR3 is 16 residues. The CDR3, as DNA: TGCGCCAGCAGCTTGGCCTATCGACAGATAAACTATGGCTACACCTTC. This gives the protein CASSLAYRQINYGYTF.

This chain links TRBV7-2 with TRBJ2-5, with TRBD2 matching 9 bases. V shed 5 bases and J 5 bases; nucleotides not matched to a gene: 3. This CDR3 comprises 13 residues. Germline CDR1 and CDR2: SGHTA and FQGNSA. CDR3 sequence reads: CASSPSGMETQYF. CDR3 bases: TGTGCCAGCAGCCCTAGCGGGATGGAGACCCAGTACTTC.

This clonotype was seen at least ten times. A junction end diverges from the germline sequence, so it may reflect a read error. J is TRBJ1-1 and V is TRBV6-1; D is unresolved. The CDR3 runs to 14 residues. Germline CDR1 is MNHNS and CDR2 is SASEGT. CDR3 nucleotide sequence: TGTGCCACCAGTGACCTGGCTAGGAACACTGAAGCTTTCTTT. Its translation is CATSDLARNTEAFF.

Of note for this clonotype: This may stem from a read error, because a much larger clone lies one nucleotide away. The chain couples TRBV27 to TRBJ1-2, with a possible D match to TRBD1 (5 bases). This CDR3 is built from 16 residues. The germline CDR1 and CDR2 sequences are MNHEY and SMNVEV (reference sequence). Written as DNA, the CDR3 is TGTGCCAGCAGTTTAAAGCCCCCCGGGACGGTTTATGGCAACACCTTC. It specifies CASSLKPPGTVYGNTF.

V gene TRBV20-1 combines with J gene TRBJ1-6; D is unresolved. Germline V lookup: CDR1 DFQATT, CDR2 SNEGSKA (reference sequence). V lost 3 bases, J lost 4 bases, and 10 bases lay in between. This CDR3 is built from 14 residues. The CDR3: CSARTSYYNSPLHF. CDR3 DNA: TGCAGTGCTAGGACGTCGTATTATAATTCACCCCTCCACTTT.

This clonotype was seen a few times. The chain has TRBV5-1 and TRBJ2-7, with D maybe TRBD1 (6 bases). With 7 bases removed from V and 3 bases from J, the gap between germline ends came to 20 bases. CDR1 is SGHRS, CDR2 YFSETQ, per germline. The CDR3 is 15 residues long. The CDR3 sequence: CASRLTGTPYYEQYF. The CDR3 DNA reads TGCGCCAGCCGATTGACCGGGACACCATACTACGAGCAGTACTTC.

This clonotype was counted between two and nine times. This chain joins TRBV7-8 and TRBJ2-3; TRBD2 might be the D (5 bases). Germline V gene data show CDR1 as SGHVS and CDR2 as FQNEAQ. V was pared by 5 bases and J by 7 bases, with 19 bases between. The CDR3 runs 15 residues. CDR3 sequence reads: CASSGTSLATNTQYF. CDR3 in DNA: TGTGCCAGCAGCGGTACTAGTCTCGCTACGAATACGCAGTATTTT. Variable domain in full (rest from reference TRBV7-8 and TRBJ2-3): GAGVSQSPRYKVAKRGQDVALRCDPISGHVSLFWYQQALGQGPEFLTYFQNEAQLDKSGLPSDRFFAERPEGSVSTLKIQRTQQEDSAVYLCASSGTSLATNTQYFGPGTRLTVL.

The chain has TRBV19 and TRBJ1-5; 9 bases are shared with TRBD1. CDR1 is LNHDA, CDR2 SQIVND, per germline (reference sequence). Trimming cost V 1 base and J 3 bases; bases outside gene matches: 1. CDR3 length equals 15 residues. The CDR3, as DNA: TGTGCCAGTAGTATAGGGACAGGGGACAATCAGCCCCAGCATTTT. Its translation is CASSIGTGDNQPQHF.

The V call is TRBV5-1, the J call TRBJ2-5, with D perhaps TRBD1 (5 bases). V shed 2 bases and J shed 4 bases, with 12 bases lying between them. This CDR3 has 14 amino acids. Germline V gives CDR1 SGHRS, CDR2 YFSETQ. CDR3 loop: CASSFVQGRETQYF. The CDR3 region has the DNA TGCGCCAGCAGCTTTGTCCAGGGCCGAGAGACCCAGTACTTC.

The CDR3 loop is CAWSVQGGGELFF. The CDR3 nucleotides are TGTGCCTGGAGTGTACAGGGTGGCGGGGAGCTGTTTTTT. This rearrangement joins TRBV30 to TRBJ2-2; D possibly corresponds to TRBD1 (6 bases). Per germline, CDR1 GTSNPN and CDR2 SVGIG (reference sequence). The CDR3 length is 13 residues. V was clipped by 0 bases and J by 7 bases, with 9 bases between them.

The V call is TRBV6-5, the J call TRBJ2-3; D is perhaps TRBD2 (6 bases). The V end was cut by 2 bases, the J end by 4 bases, with 16 bases between. Germline loops: CDR1 MNHEY, CDR2 SVGAGI. The CDR3 is 16 residues long. This CDR3 is CASSYAGGPLSDTQYF. CDR3 nucleotide sequence: TGTGCCAGCAGTTACGCCGGGGGACCTCTCTCAGATACGCAGTATTTT.

This clonotype turned up a few times. CDR3 amino acids: CASSYSKSRGYEQYF. The CDR3 coding sequence is TGTGCCAGCAGTTACTCGAAGAGCAGGGGATACGAGCAGTACTTC. The rearrangement joins TRBV6-2 or TRBV6-3 to TRBJ2-7; a possible D gene is TRBD1 (6 bases). Germline CDR1 is MNHEY and CDR2 is SVGEGT. Trimming took off 0 bases at V and 4 bases at J, with 13 bases between the two ends. This CDR3 contains 15 residues.

This clonotype was seen a few times. The chain has TRBV19 and TRBJ1-4, with D tentatively TRBD1 (5 bases). Germline CDR1 LNHDA, CDR2 SQIVND (reference sequence). V was clipped by 5 bases and J by 3 bases, with 16 bases between them. This CDR3 is 16 amino acids long. The DNA for the CDR3 is TGTGCCAGTAGTCGGGAACAGGCGCGTTCTAATGAAAAACTGTTTTTT. Residues: CASSREQARSNEKLFF.

This rearrangement joins TRBV6-1 to TRBJ2-7; D perhaps matches TRBD1 (5 bases). Germline CDR1 reads MNHNS; CDR2 reads SASEGT. The CDR3 spans 14 residues. Between the trimmed V and J ends, which lost 6 bases and 0 bases, there was a span of 12 bases. The CDR3 loop reads CASRWIQDSYEQYF. As DNA, the CDR3 is TGTGCCAGCAGGTGGATACAGGACTCCTACGAGCAGTACTTC.

This clonotype was picked up a small number of times. The chain joins TRBV20-1 to TRBJ2-3; the match to TRBD2 covers 10 bases. Germline trimming cut 5 bases from V and 0 bases from J; bases unmatched to any gene: 8. The germline V gene encodes CDR1 DFQATT and CDR2 SNEGSKA (reference sequence). The CDR3 is made up of 16 amino acids. This CDR3 reads CSAGGTSDSSTDTQYF. As DNA, the CDR3 is TGCAGTGCTGGCGGGACTAGCGACTCTAGCACAGATACGCAGTATTTT.

In its sample, this clonotype was seen a few times. The chain uses TRBV20-1 and TRBJ2-7; 9 positions agree with TRBD1. With V trimmed by 6 bases and J by 3 bases, 6 bases remained unmatched. From germline, CDR1 is DFQATT and CDR2 SNEGSKA (reference sequence). CDR3 length: 13 residues. The CDR3 spells CSAGQGGGYEQYF. In nucleotides, the CDR3 is TGCAGTGCGGGACAGGGAGGGGGCTACGAGCAGTACTTC.

CDR3 region: CASSSGQGARRYGYTF. CDR3 DNA: TGTGCCAGCAGCTCTGGACAGGGGGCGCGTCGATATGGCTACACCTTC. This rearrangement joins TRBV7-2 to TRBJ1-2, with 11 bases that match TRBD1. Germline V gene sequence: CDR1 SGHTA, CDR2 FQGNSA. This CDR3 contains 16 residues. V trimming: 4 bases; J trimming: 5 bases; junction bases outside the gene matches: 9.

J is TRBJ2-7 and V is TRBV12-3 or TRBV12-4; D possibly corresponds to TRBD1 (5 bases). There are 13 residues in the CDR3. Trimming took off 2 bases at V and 7 bases at J, with 12 bases between the two ends. For the CDR3, the DNA is TGTGCCAGCAGTTTAAATTCAGGGTGGGAGCAGTACTTC. It translates to CASSLNSGWEQYF.

The V and J genes are TRBV2 and TRBJ2-7, with TRBD2 matching over 7 bases. V trimming: 6 bases; J trimming: 0 bases; junction bases outside the gene matches: 5. There are 14 residues in the CDR3. Germline CDR1 SNHLY, CDR2 FYNNEI. CDR3 amino acids: CASSGRRNSYEQYF. DNA for the CDR3: TGTGCCAGCAGCGGGAGGCGAAACTCCTACGAGCAGTACTTC.

In this sample, this clonotype turned up once. A much larger clone differs by one base, so this may be a read error. This chain connects TRBV28 to TRBJ1-2; D not certain. CDR1 MDHEN and CDR2 SYDVKM come from the germline V gene. The CDR3 contains 13 residues. V lost 4 bases and J 4 bases, leaving 10 bases between the germline ends. As DNA, the CDR3 is TGTGCCAGCAGTTGCAGATGGGGCTATGGCTACACCTTC. Protein sequence: CASSCRWGYGYTF.